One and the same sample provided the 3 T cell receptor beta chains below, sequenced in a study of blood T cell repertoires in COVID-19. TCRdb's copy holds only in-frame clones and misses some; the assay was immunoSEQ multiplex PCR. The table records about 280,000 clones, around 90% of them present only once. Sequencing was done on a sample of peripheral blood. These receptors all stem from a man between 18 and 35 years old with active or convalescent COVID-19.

In nucleotides, the CDR3 is TGTGCCAGCAGTTACCTAGCGGGGGGATTAACAGATACGCAGTATTTT. Amino acid sequence: CASSYLAGGLTDTQYF. V and J are TRBV6-6 and TRBJ2-3; 11 bases match TRBD2. Germline V CDR1 and CDR2: MNHNY, SVGAGI (reference sequence). There are 16 residues in the CDR3. The V gene end was trimmed by 2 bases and the J gene end by 3 bases; junction bases not matched to a gene: 4.

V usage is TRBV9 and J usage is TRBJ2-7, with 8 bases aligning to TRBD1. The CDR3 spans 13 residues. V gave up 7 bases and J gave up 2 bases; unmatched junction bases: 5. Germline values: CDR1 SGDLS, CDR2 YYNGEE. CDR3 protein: CASSGTGAYEQYF. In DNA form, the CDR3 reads TGTGCCAGCTCGGGGACAGGAGCCTACGAGCAGTACTTC.

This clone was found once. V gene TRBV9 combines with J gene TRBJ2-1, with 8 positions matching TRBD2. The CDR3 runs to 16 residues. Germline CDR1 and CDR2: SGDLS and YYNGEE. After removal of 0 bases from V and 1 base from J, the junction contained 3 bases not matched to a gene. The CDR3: CASSVEGGGSYNEQFF. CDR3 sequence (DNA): TGTGCCAGCAGCGTAGAGGGCGGGGGGTCCTACAATGAGCAGTTCTTC.